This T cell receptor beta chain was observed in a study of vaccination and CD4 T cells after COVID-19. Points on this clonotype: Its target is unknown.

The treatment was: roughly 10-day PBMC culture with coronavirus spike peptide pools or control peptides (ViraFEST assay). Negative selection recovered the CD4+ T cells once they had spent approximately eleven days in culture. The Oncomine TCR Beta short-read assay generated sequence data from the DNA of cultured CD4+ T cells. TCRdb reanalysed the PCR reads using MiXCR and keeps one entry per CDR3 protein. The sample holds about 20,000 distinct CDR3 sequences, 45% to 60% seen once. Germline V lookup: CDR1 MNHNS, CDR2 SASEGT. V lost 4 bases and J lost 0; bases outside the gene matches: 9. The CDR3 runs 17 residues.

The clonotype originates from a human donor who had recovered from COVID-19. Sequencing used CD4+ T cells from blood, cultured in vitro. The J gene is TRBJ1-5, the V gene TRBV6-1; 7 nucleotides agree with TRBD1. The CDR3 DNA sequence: TGTGCCAGCAGTGGGACAGGTACCACTTATAGCAATCAGCCCCAGCATTTT. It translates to CASSGTGTTYSNQPQHF.